The clone carrying this TCR beta chain was observed a handful of times. Authors' methods: Quantification of nucleated cells was approximated via reference gene primer amplification. Only in-frame clones appear in the TCRdb table, and some are missing; sequencing was by immunoSEQ multiplex PCR. V and J calls and clone size are copied from that table; D and trimming were computed from the DNA. The table lists about 150,000 clones, more than 75% of them singletons. With V trimmed by 10 bases and J by 0 bases, 2 bases remained unmatched. Looked up from germline, CDR1 is MDHEN and CDR2 is SYDVKM. This CDR3 region has 12 residues. This sample stems from a study of blood T cell repertoires in COVID-19. The wider study: Some COVID-19 samples were acute and others convalescent; all came from the United States, Italy and Spain. Sample material is recorded as cDNA or gDNA derived from T cells, B-cell-depleted T cells, or PBMCs.

This receptor was taken from a man aged 55-75 years with acute or convalescent COVID-19. V gene TRBV28 combines with J gene TRBJ2-5; 7 positions match TRBD1. Material for sequencing was peripheral blood. This chain's CDR3 is CATGTDQETQYF. The CDR3 DNA sequence: TGTGCCACCGGGACAGACCAAGAGACCCAGTACTTC.